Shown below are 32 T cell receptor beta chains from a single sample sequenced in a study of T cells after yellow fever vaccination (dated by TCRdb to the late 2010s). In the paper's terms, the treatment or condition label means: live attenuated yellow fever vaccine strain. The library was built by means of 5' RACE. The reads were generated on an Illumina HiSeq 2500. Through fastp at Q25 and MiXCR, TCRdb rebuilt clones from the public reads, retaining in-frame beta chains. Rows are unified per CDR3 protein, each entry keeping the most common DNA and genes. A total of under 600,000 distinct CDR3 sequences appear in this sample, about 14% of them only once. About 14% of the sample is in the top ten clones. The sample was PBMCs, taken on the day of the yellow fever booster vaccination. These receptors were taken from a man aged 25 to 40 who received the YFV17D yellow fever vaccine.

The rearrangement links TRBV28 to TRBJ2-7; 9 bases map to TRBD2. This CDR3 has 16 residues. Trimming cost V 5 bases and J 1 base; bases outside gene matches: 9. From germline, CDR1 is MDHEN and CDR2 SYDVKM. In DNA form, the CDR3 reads TGTGCCAGCAGTCCCGCCGCTAGCGGGATTTCCTACGAGCAGTACTTC. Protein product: CASSPAASGISYEQYF.

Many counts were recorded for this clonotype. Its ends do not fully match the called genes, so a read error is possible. CDR3 in DNA: TGCGCCAGCAGCTCCCCGGGACTAGCGGTCTACGAGCAGTACTTC. It specifies CASSSPGLAVYEQYF. The genes are TRBV7-2 and TRBJ2-7; 11 nucleotides align to TRBD2. The CDR3 runs to 15 residues. Germline values: CDR1 SGHTA, CDR2 FQGNSA.

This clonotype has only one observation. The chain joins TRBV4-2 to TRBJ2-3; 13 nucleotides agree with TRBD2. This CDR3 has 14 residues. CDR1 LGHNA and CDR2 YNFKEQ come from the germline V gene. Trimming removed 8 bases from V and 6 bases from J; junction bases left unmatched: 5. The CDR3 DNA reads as TGTGCCAGCGGACTAGCGGGAGAAGGCGATACGCAGTATTTT. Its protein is CASGLAGEGDTQYF.

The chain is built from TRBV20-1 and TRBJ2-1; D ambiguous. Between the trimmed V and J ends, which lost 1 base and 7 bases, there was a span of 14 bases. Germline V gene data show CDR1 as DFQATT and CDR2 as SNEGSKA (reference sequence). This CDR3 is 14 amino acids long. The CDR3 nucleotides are TGCAGTGCTAGAGGTTTCCGGGTCGATAATGAGCAGTTCTTC. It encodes CSARGFRVDNEQFF.

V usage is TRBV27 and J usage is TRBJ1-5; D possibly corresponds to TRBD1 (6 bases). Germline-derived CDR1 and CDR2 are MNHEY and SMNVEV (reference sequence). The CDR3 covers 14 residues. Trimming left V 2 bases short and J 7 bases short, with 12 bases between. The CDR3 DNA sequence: TGTGCCAGCAGTTTAAAACAGGGCTGGCAGCCCCAGCATTTT. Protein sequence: CASSLKQGWQPQHF.

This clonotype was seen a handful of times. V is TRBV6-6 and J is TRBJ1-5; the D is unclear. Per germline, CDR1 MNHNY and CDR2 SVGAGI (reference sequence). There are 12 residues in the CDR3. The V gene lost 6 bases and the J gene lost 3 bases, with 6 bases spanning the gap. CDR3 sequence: CASSQPNQPQHF. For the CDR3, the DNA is TGTGCCAGCAGCCAACCCAATCAGCCCCAGCATTTT.

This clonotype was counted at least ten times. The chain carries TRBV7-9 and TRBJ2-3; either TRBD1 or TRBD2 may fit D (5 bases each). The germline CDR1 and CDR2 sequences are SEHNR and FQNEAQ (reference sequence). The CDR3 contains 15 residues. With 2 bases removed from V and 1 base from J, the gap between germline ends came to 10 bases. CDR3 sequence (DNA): TGTGCCAGCAGCTTAAGGGACGGTCGCACAGATACGCAGTATTTT. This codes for CASSLRDGRTDTQYF.

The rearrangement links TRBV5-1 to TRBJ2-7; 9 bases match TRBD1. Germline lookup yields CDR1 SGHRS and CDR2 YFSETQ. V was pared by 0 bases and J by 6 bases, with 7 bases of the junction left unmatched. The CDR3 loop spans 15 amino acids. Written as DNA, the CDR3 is TGCGCCAGCAGCTTGGCTCTACAGGGGGCCTCCGAGCAGTACTTC. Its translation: CASSLALQGASEQYF.

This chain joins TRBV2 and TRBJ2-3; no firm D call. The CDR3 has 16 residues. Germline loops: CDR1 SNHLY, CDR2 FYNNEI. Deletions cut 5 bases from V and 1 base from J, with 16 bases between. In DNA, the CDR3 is TGTGCCAGCAGTTATCAGCCGGGTTCTGGCACAGATACGCAGTATTTT. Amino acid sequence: CASSYQPGSGTDTQYF.

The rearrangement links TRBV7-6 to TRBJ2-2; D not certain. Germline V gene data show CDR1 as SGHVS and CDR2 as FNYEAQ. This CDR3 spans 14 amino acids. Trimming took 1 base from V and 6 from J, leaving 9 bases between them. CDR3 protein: CASSLVGIPGELFF. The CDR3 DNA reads TGTGCCAGCAGCTTAGTAGGGATACCCGGGGAGCTGTTTTTT.

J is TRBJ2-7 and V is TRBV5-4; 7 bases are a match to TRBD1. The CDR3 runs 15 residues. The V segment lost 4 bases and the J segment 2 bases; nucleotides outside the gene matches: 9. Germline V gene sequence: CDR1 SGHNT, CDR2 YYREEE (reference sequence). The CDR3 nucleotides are TGTGCCAGCAGCACCCGACAGGGACGGGCCTACGAGCAGTACTTC. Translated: CASSTRQGRAYEQYF.

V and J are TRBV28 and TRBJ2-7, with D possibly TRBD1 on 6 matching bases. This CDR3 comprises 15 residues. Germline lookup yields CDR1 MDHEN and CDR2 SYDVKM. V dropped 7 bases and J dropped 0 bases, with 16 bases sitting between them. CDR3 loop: CASKYMGQVSYEQYF. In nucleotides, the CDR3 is TGTGCCAGCAAATATATGGGACAAGTCTCCTACGAGCAGTACTTC.

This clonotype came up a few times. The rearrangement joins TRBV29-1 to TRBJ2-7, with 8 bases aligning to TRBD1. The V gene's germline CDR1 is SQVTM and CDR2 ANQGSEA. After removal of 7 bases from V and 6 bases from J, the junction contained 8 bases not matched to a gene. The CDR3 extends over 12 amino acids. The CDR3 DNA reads TGCAGCGCCCAGGACAGGGATGGCGAGCAGTACTTC. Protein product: CSAQDRDGEQYF.

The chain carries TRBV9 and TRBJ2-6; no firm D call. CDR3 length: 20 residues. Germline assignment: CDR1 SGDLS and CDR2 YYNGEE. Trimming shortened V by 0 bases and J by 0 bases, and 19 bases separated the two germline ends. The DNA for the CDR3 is TGTGCCAGCAGCGTAGTTGGGCACTCTAAGCATACCTCTGGGGCCAACGTCCTGACTTTC. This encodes CASSVVGHSKHTSGANVLTF. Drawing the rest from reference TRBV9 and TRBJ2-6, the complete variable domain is DSGVTQTPKHLITATGQRVTLRCSPRSGDLSVYWYQQSLDQGLQFLIQYYNGEERAKGNILERFSAQQFPDLHSELNLSSLELGDSALYFCASSVVGHSKHTSGANVLTFGAGSRLTVL.

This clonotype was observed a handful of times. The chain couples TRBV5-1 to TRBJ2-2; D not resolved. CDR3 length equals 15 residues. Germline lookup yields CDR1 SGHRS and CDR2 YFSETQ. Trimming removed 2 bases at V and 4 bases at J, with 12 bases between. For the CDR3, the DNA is TGCGCCAGCAGCTTATATGAGGCCGCCACCGGGGAGCTGTTTTTT. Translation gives CASSLYEAATGELFF.

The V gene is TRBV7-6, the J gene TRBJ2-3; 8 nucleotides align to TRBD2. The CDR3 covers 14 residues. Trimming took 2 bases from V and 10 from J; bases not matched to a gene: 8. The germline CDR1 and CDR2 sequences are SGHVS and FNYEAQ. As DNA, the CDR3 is TGTGCCAGCAGCTTATCGGGTAGCGGGAAGGCGCAGTATTTT. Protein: CASSLSGSGKAQYF.

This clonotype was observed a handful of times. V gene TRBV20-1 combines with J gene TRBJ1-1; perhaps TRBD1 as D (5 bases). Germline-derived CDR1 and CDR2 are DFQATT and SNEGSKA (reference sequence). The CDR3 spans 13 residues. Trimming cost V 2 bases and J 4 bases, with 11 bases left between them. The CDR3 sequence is CSARQGRGTEAFF. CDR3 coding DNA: TGCAGTGCTAGACAGGGTCGGGGCACTGAAGCTTTCTTT.

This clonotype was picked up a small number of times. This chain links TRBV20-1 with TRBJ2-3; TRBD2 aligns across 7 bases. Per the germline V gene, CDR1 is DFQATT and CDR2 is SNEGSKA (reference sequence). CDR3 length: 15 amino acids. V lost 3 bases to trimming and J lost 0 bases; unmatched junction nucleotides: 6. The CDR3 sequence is CSASGRTSSTDTQYF. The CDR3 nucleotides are TGCAGTGCTAGCGGGAGGACATCTAGCACAGATACGCAGTATTTT.

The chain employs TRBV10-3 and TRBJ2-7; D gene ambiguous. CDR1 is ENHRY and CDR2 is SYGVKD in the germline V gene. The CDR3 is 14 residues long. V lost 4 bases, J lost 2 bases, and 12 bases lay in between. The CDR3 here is CAISVASRPYEQYF. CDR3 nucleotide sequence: TGTGCCATCAGTGTGGCTAGTCGCCCCTACGAGCAGTACTTC.

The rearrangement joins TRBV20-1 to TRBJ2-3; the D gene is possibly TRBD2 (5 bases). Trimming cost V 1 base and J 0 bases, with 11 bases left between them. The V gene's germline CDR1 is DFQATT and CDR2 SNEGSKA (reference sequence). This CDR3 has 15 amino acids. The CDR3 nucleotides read TGCAGTGCTAGAGGTGTGAGCGGTAGCACAGATACGCAGTATTTT. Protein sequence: CSARGVSGSTDTQYF.

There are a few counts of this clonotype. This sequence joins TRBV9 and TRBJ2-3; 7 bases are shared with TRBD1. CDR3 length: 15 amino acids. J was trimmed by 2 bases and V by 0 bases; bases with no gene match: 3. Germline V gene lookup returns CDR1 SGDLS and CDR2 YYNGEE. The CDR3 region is CASSVGDRSTDTQYF. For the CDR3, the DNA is TGTGCCAGCAGCGTAGGGGACAGATCCACAGATACGCAGTATTTT. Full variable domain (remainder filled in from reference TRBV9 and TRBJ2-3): DSGVTQTPKHLITATGQRVTLRCSPRSGDLSVYWYQQSLDQGLQFLIQYYNGEERAKGNILERFSAQQFPDLHSELNLSSLELGDSALYFCASSVGDRSTDTQYFGPGTRLTVL.

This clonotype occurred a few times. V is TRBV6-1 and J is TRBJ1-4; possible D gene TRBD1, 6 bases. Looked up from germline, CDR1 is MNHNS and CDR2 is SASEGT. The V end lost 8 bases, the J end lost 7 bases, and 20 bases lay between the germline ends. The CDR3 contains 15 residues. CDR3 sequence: CASGRPRAGAEKLFF. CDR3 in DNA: TGTGCCAGCGGCCGGCCCCGGGCAGGGGCTGAAAAACTGTTTTTT.

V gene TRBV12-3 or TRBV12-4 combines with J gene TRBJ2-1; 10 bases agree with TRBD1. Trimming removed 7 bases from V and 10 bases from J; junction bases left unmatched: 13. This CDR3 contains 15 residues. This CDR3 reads CASKNDRGRLGEQFF. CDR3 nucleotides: TGTGCCAGCAAAAACGACAGGGGGCGCCTGGGGGAGCAGTTCTTC.

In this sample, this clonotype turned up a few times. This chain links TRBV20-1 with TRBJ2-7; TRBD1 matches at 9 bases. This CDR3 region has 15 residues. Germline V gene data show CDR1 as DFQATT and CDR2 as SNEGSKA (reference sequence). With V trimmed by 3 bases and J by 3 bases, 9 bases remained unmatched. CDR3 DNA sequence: TGCAGTGCTAGTAACCCACAGGACAGGGGCTACGAGCAGTACTTC. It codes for CSASNPQDRGYEQYF.

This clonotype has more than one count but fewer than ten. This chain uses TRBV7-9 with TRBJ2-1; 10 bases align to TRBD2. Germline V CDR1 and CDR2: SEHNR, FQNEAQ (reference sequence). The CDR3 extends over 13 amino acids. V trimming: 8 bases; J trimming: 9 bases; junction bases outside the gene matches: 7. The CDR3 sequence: CASQREGRGEQFF. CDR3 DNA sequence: TGTGCCAGCCAGCGGGAGGGCCGGGGTGAGCAGTTCTTC.

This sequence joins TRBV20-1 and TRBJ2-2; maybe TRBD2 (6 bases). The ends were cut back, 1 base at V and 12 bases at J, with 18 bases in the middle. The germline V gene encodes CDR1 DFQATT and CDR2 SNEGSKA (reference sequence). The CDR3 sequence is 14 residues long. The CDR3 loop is CSARVPPGEEKLFF. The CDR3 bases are TGCAGTGCTAGAGTACCGCCGGGGGAGGAAAAGCTGTTTTTT.

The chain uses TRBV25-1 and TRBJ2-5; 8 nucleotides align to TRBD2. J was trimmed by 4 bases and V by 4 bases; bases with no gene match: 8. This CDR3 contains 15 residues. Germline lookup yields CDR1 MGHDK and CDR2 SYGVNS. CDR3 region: CASSVRAGVGETQYF. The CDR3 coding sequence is TGTGCCAGCAGTGTAAGAGCGGGAGTCGGAGAGACCCAGTACTTC.

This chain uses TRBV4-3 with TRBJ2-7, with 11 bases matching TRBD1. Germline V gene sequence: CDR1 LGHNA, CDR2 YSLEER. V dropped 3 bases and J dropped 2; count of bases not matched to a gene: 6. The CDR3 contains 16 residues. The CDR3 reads CASSQFRTGGPYEQYF. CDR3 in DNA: TGCGCCAGCAGCCAGTTCCGGACAGGGGGCCCCTACGAGCAGTACTTC.

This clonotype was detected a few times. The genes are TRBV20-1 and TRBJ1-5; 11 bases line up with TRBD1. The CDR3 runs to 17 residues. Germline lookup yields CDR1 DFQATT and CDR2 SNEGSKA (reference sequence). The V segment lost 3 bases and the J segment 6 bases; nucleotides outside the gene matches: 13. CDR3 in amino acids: CSASKAGQGGSGQPQHF. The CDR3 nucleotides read TGCAGTGCTAGTAAGGCGGGACAGGGGGGCTCGGGTCAGCCCCAGCATTTT.

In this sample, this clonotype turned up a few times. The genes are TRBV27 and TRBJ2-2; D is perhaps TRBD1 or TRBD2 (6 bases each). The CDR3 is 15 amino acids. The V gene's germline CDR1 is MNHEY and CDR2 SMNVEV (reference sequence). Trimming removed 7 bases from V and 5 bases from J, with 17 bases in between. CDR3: CASKVLKGGTGELFF. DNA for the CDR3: TGTGCCAGCAAGGTTCTGAAAGGGGGGACCGGGGAGCTGTTTTTT.

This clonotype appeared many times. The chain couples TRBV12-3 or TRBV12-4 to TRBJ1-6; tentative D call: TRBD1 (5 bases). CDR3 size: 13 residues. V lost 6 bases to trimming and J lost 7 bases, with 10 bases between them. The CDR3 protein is CASSLGGNSPLHF. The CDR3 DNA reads TGTGCCAGCAGCCTGGGGGGGAATTCACCCCTCCACTTT.

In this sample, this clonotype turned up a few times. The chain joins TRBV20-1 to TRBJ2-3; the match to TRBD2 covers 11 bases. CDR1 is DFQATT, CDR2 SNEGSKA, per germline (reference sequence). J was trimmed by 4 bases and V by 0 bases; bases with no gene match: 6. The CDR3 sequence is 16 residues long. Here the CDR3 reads CSARDSGRGVADTQYF. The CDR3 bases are TGCAGTGCTAGAGATAGCGGGAGGGGTGTAGCAGATACGCAGTATTTT.